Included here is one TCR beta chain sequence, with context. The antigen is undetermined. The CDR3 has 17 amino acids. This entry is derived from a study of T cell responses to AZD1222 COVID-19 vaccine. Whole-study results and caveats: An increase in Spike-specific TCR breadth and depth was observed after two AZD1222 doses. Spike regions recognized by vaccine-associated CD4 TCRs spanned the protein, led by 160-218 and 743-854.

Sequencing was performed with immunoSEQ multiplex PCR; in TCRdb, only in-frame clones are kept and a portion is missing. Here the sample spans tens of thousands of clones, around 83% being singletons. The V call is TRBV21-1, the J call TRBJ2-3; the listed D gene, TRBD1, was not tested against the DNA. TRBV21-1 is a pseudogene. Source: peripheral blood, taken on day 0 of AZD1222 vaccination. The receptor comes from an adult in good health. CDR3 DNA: TGTGCCAGCAGCAAGGCGGGGAGGGGACAGGGCACAGATACGCAGTATTTT. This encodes CASSKAGRGQGTDTQYF.